This T cell receptor beta chain was captured by sequencing in a study of breast tumors, draining lymph nodes, adjacent tissues. This clonotype showed up many times. TCRdb redid the calling of the multiplex PCR reads with MiXCR, one entry per CDR3 protein. The sample holds roughly 100,000 distinct CDR3 sequences, 30% seen once. Germline CDR1 and CDR2: DFQATT and SNEGSKA (reference sequence). V was cut by 6 bases and J by 6 bases, with 30 bases left in between. This CDR3 is 18 amino acids long. Axillary draining lymph nodes of breast cancer patients supplied the node samples. This receptor was identified in a female donor with breast cancer. Some clones in this sample may be carry-over from other donors' samples. The V call is TRBV20-1, the J call TRBJ2-1; maybe TRBD1 (6 bases). Specimen: axillary lymph node tissue. CDR3 sequence reads: CSARTPSTGTINSNEQFF. Written as DNA, the CDR3 is TGCAGTGCCCGCACTCCATCTACAGGGACAATCAACAGCAATGAGCAGTTCTTC.